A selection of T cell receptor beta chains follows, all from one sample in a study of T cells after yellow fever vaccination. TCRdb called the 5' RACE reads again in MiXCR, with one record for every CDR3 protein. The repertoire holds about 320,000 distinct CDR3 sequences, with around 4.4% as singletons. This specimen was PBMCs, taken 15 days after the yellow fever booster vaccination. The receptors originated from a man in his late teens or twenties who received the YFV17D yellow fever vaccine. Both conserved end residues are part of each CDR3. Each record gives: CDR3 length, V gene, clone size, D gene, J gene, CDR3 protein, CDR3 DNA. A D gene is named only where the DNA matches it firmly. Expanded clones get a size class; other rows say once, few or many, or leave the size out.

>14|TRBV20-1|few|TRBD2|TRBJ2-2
CSARRLAISGELFF
TGCAGTGCTAGAAGACTAGCGATTAGCGGGGAGCTGTTTTTT
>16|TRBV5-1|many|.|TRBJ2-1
CASSLAAGSSYNEQFF
TGCGCCAGCAGCTTGGCTGCGGGGTCATCCTACAATGAGCAGTTCTTC
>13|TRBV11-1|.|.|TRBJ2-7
CASSFLGGAEQYF
TGTGCCAGCAGTTTTCTCGGAGGGGCCGAGCAGTACTTC
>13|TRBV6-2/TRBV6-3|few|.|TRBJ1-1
CASSYAPNTEAFF
TGTGCCAGCAGTTACGCGCCCAACACTGAAGCTTTCTTT
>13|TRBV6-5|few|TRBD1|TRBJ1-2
CASRDVGGRGYTF
TGTGCCAGCAGGGACGTAGGGGGCCGGGGCTACACCTTC
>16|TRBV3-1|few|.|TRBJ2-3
CASSQGTANFPDTQYF
TGTGCCAGCAGCCAAGGGACAGCAAATTTTCCAGATACGCAGTATTTT
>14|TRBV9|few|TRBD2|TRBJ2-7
CASSNRDYSYEQYF
TGTGCCAGCAGCAACCGGGACTACTCCTACGAGCAGTACTTC
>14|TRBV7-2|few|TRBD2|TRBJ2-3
CASRSGGATDTQYF
TGTGCCAGCAGGAGCGGGGGGGCCACAGATACGCAGTATTTT
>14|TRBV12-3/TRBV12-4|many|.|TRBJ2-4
CASSFAGGENIQYF
TGTGCCAGCAGTTTTGCAGGGGGGGAAAACATTCAGTACTTC
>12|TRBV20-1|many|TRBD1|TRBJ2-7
CSATGQGYEQYF
TGCAGTGCTACGGGACAGGGCTACGAGCAGTACTTC
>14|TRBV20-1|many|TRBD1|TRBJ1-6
CSARGGQGASPLHF
TGCAGTGCTAGAGGGGGACAGGGGGCCTCACCCCTCCACTTT
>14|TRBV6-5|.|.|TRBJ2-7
CATKLTFKLDEQYF
TGTGCCACCAAACTGACTTTCAAGCTGGACGAGCAGTACTTC
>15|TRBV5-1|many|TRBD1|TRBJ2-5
CASSLSTGGEETQYF
TGCGCCAGCAGCTTATCGACAGGGGGCGAGGAGACCCAGTACTTC
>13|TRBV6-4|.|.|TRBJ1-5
CASKPTYCQPQHF
TGTGCCAGCAAACCGACTTACTGTCAGCCCCAGCATTTT
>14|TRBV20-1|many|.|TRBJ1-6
CSARDSSYNSPLHF
TGCAGTGCACGAGATAGCTCCTATAATTCACCCCTCCACTTT
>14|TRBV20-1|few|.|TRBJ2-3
CSVKTHSSTDTQYF
TGCAGTGTTAAGACCCACTCTAGCACAGATACGCAGTATTTT
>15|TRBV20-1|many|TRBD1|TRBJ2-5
CSAAHATGGAETQYF
TGCAGTGCTGCCCACGCGACAGGGGGGGCAGAGACCCAGTACTTC
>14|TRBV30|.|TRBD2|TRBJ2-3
CAWSAGLASNTQYF
TGTGCCTGGAGTGCCGGACTAGCGTCGAATACGCAGTATTTT
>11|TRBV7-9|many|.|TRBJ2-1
CASSFLGEQFF
TGTGCCAGCAGCTTTTTAGGTGAGCAGTTCTTC
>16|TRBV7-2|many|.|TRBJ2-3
CASRRYYGPSTDTQYF
TGTGCCAGCAGGAGATATTATGGACCTAGCACAGATACGCAGTATTTT
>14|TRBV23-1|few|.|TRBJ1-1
CASSQSRGITEAFF
TGCGCCAGCAGTCAATCTCGAGGGATCACTGAAGCTTTCTTT
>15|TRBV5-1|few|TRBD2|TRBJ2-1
CASSPSGASVGEQFF
TGCGCCAGCAGCCCTAGCGGGGCAAGCGTGGGTGAGCAGTTCTTC
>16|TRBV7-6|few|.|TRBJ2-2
CASSSWDTRNTGELFF
TGTGCCAGCAGCTCGTGGGACACTCGGAACACCGGGGAGCTGTTTTTT
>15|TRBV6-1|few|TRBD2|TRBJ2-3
CASSKSGGDTDTQYF
TGTGCCAGCAGTAAAAGCGGGGGGGACACAGATACGCAGTATTTT
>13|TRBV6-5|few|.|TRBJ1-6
CASTQAENSPLHF
TGTGCCAGCACGCAGGCGGAAAATTCACCCCTCCACTTT
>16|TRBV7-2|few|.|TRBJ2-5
CASSLEGYHRQETQYF
TGTGCCAGCAGCTTAGAGGGCTACCATCGCCAAGAGACCCAGTACTTC
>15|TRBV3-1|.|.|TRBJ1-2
CASSPTRTASYGYTF
TGTGCCAGCAGCCCGACTCGGACAGCGTCCTATGGCTACACCTTC
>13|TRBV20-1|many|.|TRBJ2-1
CSGISGSYNEQFF
TGCAGTGGGATCTCGGGGTCCTACAATGAGCAGTTCTTC
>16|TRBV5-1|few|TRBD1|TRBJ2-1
CASSLSEGQGRHEQFF
TGCGCCAGCAGCTTATCGGAAGGACAGGGAAGGCATGAGCAGTTCTTC
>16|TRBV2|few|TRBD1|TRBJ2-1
CASSESGQGANNEQFF
TGTGCCAGCAGTGAAAGTGGACAGGGGGCTAACAATGAGCAGTTCTTC
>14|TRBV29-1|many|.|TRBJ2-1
CSVEDGRPYNEQFF
TGCAGCGTTGAAGATGGGAGGCCCTACAATGAGCAGTTCTTC
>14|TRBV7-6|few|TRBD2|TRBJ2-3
CASSRGGVPDTQYF
TGTGCCAGCAGCCGGGGGGGGGTCCCAGATACGCAGTATTTT
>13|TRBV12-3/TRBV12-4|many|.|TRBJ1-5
CASSLDRDQPQHF
TGTGCCAGCAGCCTGGACAGAGATCAGCCCCAGCATTTT
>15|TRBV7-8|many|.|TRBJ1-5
CASSLNRVGGQPQHF
TGTGCCAGCAGCTTAAACAGGGTAGGAGGTCAGCCCCAGCATTTT
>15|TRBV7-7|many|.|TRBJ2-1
CASNPGRAAYNEQFF
TGTGCCAGCAACCCCGGCAGGGCGGCCTACAATGAGCAGTTCTTC
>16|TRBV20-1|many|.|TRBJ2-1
CSARDRSYLAYNEQFF
TGCAGTGCTAGAGATAGGAGCTACCTGGCCTACAATGAGCAGTTCTTC
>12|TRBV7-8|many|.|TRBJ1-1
CASSLTGTEAFF
TGTGCCAGCAGCTTGACGGGGACTGAAGCTTTCTTT
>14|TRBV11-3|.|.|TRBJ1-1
CASSRDGGLTEAFF
TGTGCCAGCAGCCGGGACGGAGGGCTCACTGAAGCTTTCTTT
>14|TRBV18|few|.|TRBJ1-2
CASSPGRENYGYTF
TGTGCCAGCTCACCAGGCAGGGAAAACTATGGCTACACCTTC
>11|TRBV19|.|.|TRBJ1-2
CASSWVWGYTF
TGTGCCAGTAGTTGGGTATGGGGCTACACCTTC
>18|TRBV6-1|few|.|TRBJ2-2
CASSEEGLGVFSVGELFF
TGTGCCAGCAGCGAGGAGGGGTTGGGAGTTTTTTCCGTCGGGGAGCTGTTTTTT
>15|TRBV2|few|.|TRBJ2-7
CASRVVVLGSYEQYF
TGTGCCAGTCGAGTGGTGGTCCTGGGTTCCTACGAGCAGTACTTC
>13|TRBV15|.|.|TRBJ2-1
CATSRDRGNEQFF
TGTGCCACCAGCAGAGATCGGGGCAATGAGCAGTTCTTC
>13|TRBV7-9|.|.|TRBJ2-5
CASSLVVQETQYF
TGTGCCAGCAGCTTGGTGGTCCAAGAGACCCAGTACTTC
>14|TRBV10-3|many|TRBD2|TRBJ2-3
CAVGLGGPTDTQYF
TGTGCCGTAGGACTAGGCGGGCCTACAGATACGCAGTATTTT
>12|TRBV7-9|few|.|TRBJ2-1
CASSLALDEQFF
TGTGCCAGCAGCTTAGCCTTGGATGAGCAGTTCTTC
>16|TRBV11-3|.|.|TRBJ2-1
CASSLGEGGTGNEQFF
TGTGCCAGCAGCTTAGGCGAGGGGGGTACGGGGAACGAGCAGTTCTTC
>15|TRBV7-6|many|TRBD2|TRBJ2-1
CASSLVLAGTAEQFF
TGTGCCAGCAGCTTAGTCCTAGCGGGGACGGCGGAGCAGTTCTTC
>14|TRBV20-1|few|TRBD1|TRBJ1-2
CSATDRGRTYGYTF
TGCAGTGCCACCGACAGGGGTAGGACCTATGGCTACACCTTC
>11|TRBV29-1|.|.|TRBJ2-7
CSVDGGDEQYF
TGCAGCGTTGACGGCGGGGACGAGCAGTACTTC
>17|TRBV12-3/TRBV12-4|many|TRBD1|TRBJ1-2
CASSPTVSGTVNYGYTF
TGTGCCAGCAGTCCCACCGTCTCCGGGACAGTTAACTATGGCTACACCTTC
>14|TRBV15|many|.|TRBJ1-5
CATSRDRGDQPQHF
TGTGCCACCAGCAGAGATCGGGGGGATCAGCCCCAGCATTTT
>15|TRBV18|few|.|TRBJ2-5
CASSPVRVQGETQYF
TGTGCCAGCTCACCCGTCCGGGTTCAGGGGGAGACCCAGTACTTC
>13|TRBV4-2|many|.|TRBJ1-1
CASSQFKNTEAFF
TGTGCCAGCAGCCAATTTAAGAACACTGAAGCTTTCTTT
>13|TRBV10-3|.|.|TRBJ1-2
CAISELRGDGYTF
TGTGCCATCAGTGAGTTAAGGGGAGATGGCTACACCTTC